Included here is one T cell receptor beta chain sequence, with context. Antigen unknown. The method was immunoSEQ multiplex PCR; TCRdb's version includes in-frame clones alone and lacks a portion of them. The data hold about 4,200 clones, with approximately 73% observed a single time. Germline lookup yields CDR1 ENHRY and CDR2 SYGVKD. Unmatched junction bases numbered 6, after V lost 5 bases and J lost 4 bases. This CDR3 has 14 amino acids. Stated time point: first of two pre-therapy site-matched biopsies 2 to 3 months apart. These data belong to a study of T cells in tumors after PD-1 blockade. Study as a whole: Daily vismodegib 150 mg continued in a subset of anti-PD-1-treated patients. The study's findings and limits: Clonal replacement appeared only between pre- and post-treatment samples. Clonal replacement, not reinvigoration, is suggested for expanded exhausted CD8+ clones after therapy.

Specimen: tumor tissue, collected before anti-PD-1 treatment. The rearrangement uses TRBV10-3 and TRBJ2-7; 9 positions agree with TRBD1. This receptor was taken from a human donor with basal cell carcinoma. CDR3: CAISPPGTGYEQYF. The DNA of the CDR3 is TGTGCCATCAGTCCTCCCGGGACAGGGTACGAGCAGTACTTC.